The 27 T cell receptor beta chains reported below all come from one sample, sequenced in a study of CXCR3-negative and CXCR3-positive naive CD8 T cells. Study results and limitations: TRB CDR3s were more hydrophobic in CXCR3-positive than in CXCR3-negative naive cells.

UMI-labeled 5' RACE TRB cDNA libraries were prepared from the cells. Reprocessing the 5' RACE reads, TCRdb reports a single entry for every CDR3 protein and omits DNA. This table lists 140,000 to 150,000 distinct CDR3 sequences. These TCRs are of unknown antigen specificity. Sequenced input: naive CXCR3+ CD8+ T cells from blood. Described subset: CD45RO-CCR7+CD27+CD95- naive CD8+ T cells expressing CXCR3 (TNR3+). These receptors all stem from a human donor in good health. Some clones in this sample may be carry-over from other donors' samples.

This CDR3 reads CASSLRPGLHRWEQYF. The chain combines TRBV7-2 with TRBJ2-7; TCRdb proposes TRBD2, but this gene call is untestable without DNA. This CDR3 region has 16 residues. Germline CDR1 and CDR2: SGHTA and FQGNSA.

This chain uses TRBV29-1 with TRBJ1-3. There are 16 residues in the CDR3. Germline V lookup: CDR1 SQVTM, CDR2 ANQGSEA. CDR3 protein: CSVEVIADNPGNTIYF. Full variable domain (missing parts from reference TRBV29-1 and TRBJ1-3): SAVISQKPSRDICQRGTSLTIQCQVDSQVTMMFWYRQQPGQSLTLIATANQGSEATYESGFVIDKFPISRPNLTFSTLTVSNMSPEDSSIYLCSVEVIADNPGNTIYFGEGSWLTVV.

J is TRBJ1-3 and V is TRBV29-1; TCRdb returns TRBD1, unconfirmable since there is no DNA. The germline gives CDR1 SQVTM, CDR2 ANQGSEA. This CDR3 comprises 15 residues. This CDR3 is CSVEAGLSSGNTIYF.

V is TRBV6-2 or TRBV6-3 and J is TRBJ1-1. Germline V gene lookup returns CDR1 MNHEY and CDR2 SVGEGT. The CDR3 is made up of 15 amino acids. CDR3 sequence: CASTRGNRMNTEAFF.

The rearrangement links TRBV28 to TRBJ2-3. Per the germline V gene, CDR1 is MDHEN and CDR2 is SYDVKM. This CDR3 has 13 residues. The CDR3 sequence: CASSSKMMDTQYF.

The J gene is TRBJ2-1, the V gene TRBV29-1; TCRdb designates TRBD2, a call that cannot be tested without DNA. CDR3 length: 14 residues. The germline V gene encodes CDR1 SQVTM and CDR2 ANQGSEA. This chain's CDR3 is CSATGRDGGNEQFF.

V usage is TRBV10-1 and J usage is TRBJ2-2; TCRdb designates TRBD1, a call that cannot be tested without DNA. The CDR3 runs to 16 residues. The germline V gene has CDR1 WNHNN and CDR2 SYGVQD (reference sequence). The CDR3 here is CASSESRDRGTGELFF.

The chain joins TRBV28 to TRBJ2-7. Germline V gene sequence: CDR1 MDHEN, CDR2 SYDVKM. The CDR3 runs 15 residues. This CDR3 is CASSLYLASSYEQYF.

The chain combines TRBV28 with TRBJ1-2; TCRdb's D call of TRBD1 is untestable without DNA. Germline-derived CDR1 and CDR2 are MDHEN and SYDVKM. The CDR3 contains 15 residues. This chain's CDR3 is CASSPGPTGDYGYTF.

CDR3 amino acids: CSVRQGVTNTGELFF. The chain joins TRBV29-1 to TRBJ2-2; as DNA is missing, the TRBD1 call by TCRdb cannot be tested. The CDR3 consists of 15 residues. CDR1 and CDR2 (germline): SQVTM, ANQGSEA.

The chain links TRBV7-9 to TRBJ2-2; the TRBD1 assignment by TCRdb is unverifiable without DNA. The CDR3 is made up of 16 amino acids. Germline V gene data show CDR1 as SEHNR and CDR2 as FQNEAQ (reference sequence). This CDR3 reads CASSQGAVLNTGELFF.

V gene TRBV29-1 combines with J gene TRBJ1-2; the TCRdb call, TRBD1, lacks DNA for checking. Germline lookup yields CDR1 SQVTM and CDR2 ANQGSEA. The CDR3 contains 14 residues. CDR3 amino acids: CGAQDGLGDYGYTF.

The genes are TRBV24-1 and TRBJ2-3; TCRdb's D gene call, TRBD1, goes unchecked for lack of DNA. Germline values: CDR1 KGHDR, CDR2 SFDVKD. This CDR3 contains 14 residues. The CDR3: CATSESGGTDTQYF.

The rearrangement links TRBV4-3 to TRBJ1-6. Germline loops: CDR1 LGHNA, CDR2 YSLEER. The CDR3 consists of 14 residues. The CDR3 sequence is CASSQEREPSPLHF.

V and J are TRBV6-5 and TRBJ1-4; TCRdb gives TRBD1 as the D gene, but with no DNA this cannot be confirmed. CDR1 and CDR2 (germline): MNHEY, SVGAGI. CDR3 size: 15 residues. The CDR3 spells CASKQTGWGDEKLFF.

CDR3 region: CASSSKDRTHPYEQYF. The chain carries TRBV19 and TRBJ2-7; there is no DNA to check the TCRdb D call of TRBD1. CDR1 and CDR2 from the germline V gene are LNHDA and SQIVND (reference sequence). There are 16 residues in the CDR3.

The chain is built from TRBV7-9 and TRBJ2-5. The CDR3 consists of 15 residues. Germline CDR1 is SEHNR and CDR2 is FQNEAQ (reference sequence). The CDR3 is CASSLPDQSRETQYF.

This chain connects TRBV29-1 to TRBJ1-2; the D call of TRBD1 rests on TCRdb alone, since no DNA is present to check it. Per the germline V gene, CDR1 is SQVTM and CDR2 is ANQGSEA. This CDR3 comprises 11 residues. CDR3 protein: CSVGAWDGYTF.

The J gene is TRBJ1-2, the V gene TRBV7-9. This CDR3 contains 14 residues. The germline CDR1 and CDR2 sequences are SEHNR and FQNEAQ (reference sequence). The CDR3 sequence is CASSFFGSNYGYTF.

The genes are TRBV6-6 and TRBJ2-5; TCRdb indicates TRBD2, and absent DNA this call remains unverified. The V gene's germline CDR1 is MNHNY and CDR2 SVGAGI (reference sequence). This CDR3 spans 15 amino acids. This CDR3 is CASSSISGGRETQYF.

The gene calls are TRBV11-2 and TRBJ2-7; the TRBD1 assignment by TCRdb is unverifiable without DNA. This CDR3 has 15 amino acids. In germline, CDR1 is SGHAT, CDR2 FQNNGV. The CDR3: CASSPRPQGMNEQYF.

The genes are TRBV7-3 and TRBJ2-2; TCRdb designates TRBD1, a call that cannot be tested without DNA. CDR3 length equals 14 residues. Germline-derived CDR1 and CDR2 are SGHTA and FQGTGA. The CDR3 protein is CASSPGQYTGELFF.

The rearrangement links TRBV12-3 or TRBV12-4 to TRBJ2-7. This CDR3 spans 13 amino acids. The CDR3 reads CASSLDLIREQYF.

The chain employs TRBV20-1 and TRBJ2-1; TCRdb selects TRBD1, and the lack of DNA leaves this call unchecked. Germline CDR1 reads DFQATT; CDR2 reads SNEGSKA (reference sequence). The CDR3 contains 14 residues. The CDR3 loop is CSASGTGPYNEQFF.

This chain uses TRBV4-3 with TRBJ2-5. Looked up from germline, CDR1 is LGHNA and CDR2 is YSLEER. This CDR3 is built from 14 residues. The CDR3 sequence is CASSQEQKQETQYF.

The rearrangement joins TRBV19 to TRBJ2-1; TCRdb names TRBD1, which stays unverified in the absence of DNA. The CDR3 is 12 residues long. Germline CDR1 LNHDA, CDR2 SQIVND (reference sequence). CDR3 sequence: CASSIEWGLQFF.

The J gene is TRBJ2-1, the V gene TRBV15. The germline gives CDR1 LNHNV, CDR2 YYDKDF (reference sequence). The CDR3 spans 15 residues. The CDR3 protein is CATTTTLNSYNEQFF. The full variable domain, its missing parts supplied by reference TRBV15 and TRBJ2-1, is DAMVIQNPRYQVTQFGKPVTLSCSQTLNHNVMYWYQQKSSQAPKLLFHYYDKDFNNEADTPDNFQSRRPNTSFCFLDIRSPGLGDTAMYLCATTTTLNSYNEQFFGPGTRLTVL.